These T cell receptor beta chains were read from a single sample in a study of human versus mouse CDR3 diversity and MHC coevolution. Only in-frame clones appear in the TCRdb table, and some are missing; sequencing was by immunoSEQ multiplex PCR. The data show tens of thousands of clones, about 94% seen once. Sample: naive CD4+ T cells from blood. The receptors originated from a person aged 55 to 75 in good health. Both conserved end residues are part of each CDR3. A D gene is named only where the DNA matches it firmly. A clone size is listed for some rows: how often the clone was seen (once, few, many), or a class if it is expanded.

>.|.|TRBJ1-1|TRBV21-1
TGTGCCAGCACCAAAGACAGGGGGTACACTGAAGCTTTCTTT
CASTKDRGYTEAFF
>.|TRBD2|TRBJ2-7|TRBV5-1
TGCGCCAGCAGCTTAGGGACTAGCGGGATGTACGAGCAGTACTTC
CASSLGTSGMYEQYF
>.|.|TRBJ2-5|TRBV5-5
TGTGCCAGCAGGTCTACTTCTCAGCGGAACCAAGAGACCCAGTACTTC
CASRSTSQRNQETQYF
>.|TRBD1|TRBJ1-2|TRBV27
TGTGCCAGCAGACCGGGACAGGGGAGCGGAGGCTACACCTTC
CASRPGQGSGGYTF
>.|TRBD2|TRBJ2-3|TRBV10-3
TGTGCCATCAGTGAGGGTAGCGGGAATTCTGATACGCAGTATTTT
CAISEGSGNSDTQYF
>.|TRBD2|TRBJ2-1|TRBV19
TGTGCCACTCAGACCAGCGGGGGGTCCTACAATGAGCAGTTCTTC
CATQTSGGSYNEQFF
>.|TRBD1|TRBJ2-7|TRBV18
TGTGCCAGCTCACTAGACAGGGGGCGCGTCTCCTACGAGCAGTACTTC
CASSLDRGRVSYEQYF
>.|TRBD2|TRBJ2-7|TRBV7-3
TGTGCCAGCAGCTTAATTGCGGGAGTGGACGAGCAGTACTTC
CASSLIAGVDEQYF
>.|.|TRBJ1-5|TRBV6-5
TGTGCCAGCAGTTCTGACAGGCCCTTGGGCAATCAGCCCCAGCATTTT
CASSSDRPLGNQPQHF
>.|TRBD1|TRBJ2-7|TRBV10-3
TGTGCCATCAGTTATGGCCTGACAGGGTCCTACGAGCAGTACTTC
CAISYGLTGSYEQYF
>.|.|TRBJ1-5|TRBV19
TGTGCCAGTGGACAGATCTCAAGCAATCAGCCCCAGCATTTT
CASGQISSNQPQHF
>.|TRBD1|TRBJ2-3|TRBV6-6
TGTGCCAGCAGTCCCCCCGGGACAGGGTTGGCAGATACGCAGTATTTT
CASSPPGTGLADTQYF
>.|TRBD1|TRBJ2-4|TRBV29-1
TGCAGCGCAGGACAGGGGTCGGCCAAAAACATTCAGTACTTC
CSAGQGSAKNIQYF
>.|.|TRBJ1-6|TRBV14
TGTGCCAGCAGCCAAGTTGTGGGCTCTAATTCACCCCTCCACTTT
CASSQVVGSNSPLHF
>.|.|TRBJ2-2|TRBV2
TGTGCCAGCAGGGGACAGAACACCGGGGAGCTGTTTTTT
CASRGQNTGELFF
>.|TRBD2|TRBJ2-3|TRBV28
TGTGCCAGCAGCTCCGGGGGACTAGCGGGATTTGCGCAGTATTTT
CASSSGGLAGFAQYF
>.|TRBD2|TRBJ2-1|TRBV18
TGTGCCAGCTCACCCAGCGGGAGGGTCAATGAGCAGTTCTTC
CASSPSGRVNEQFF
>.|TRBD1|TRBJ2-3|TRBV2
TGTGCCAGCAGCGAGGGACAGGGGGACACAGATACGCAGTATTTT
CASSEGQGDTDTQYF
>.|.|TRBJ2-3|TRBV7-8
TGTGCCAGCAGCCCTCAGGAAGATACGCAGTATTTT
CASSPQEDTQYF
>.|.|TRBJ2-7|TRBV7-8
TGTGCCAGCAGCCACCGCGTGACAGATTCCTACGAGCAGTACTTC
CASSHRVTDSYEQYF
>once|.|TRBJ2-1|TRBV7-3
TGTGCCAGCAGCTTGGGCGCAGGATCTCCAATAGATGAGCAGTTCTTC
CASSLGAGSPIDEQFF
>.|.|TRBJ1-1|TRBV21-1
TGTGCCAGCAGCAATGAGGTTCCGGGAAACACTGAAGCTTTCTTT
CASSNEVPGNTEAFF
>.|TRBD1|TRBJ1-1|TRBV19
TGTGCCAGTAGAAAGGGTTGGGACAGACCGAACACTGAAGCTTTCTTT
CASRKGWDRPNTEAFF
>.|.|TRBJ1-5|TRBV6-1
TGTGCCAGCAGTGAAGCACGTACAGGAGCTAGGGGAATACAGCCCCAGCATTTT
CASSEARTGARGIQPQHF
>.|TRBD2|TRBJ2-3|TRBV29-1
TGCAGCGCCCGAGCGGGAAGCACAGATACGCAGTATTTT
CSARAGSTDTQYF
>.|.|TRBJ1-2|TRBV7-8
TGTGCCAGCAGCTTACTCTATCCAGGGGATAACTATGGCTACACCTTC
CASSLLYPGDNYGYTF
>.|TRBD1|TRBJ1-1|TRBV2
TGTGCCAGCAGCCGATCCGGACAGGGAGGAACTGAAGCTTTCTTT
CASSRSGQGGTEAFF
>.|.|TRBJ2-5|TRBV30
TGTGCCTGGAGTGTACTAGGGGGACGGACCCAAGAGACCCAGTACTTC
CAWSVLGGRTQETQYF
>.|TRBD1|TRBJ2-7|TRBV6-1
TGTGCCAGCAGTGAGAACCCCGGACAGGGCGAGCAGTACTTC
CASSENPGQGEQYF
>.|.|TRBJ1-2|TRBV6-5
TGTGCCAGCAGCCCCGGGCAGGCCAAGGGGGGCTACACCTTC
CASSPGQAKGGYTF
>.|TRBD2|TRBJ2-5|TRBV6-1
TGTGCCAGCAGTGAAGTCCCAGCGGGAGGAATACAAGAGACCCAGTACTTC
CASSEVPAGGIQETQYF
>few|TRBD1|TRBJ1-1|TRBV18
TGTGCCAGCTCACCGGGACAGGGGGGCACTGAAGCTTTCTTT
CASSPGQGGTEAFF
>.|.|TRBJ1-4|TRBV11-3
TGTGCCAGCACCCAAGGAGTCCCTAATGAAAAACTGTTTTTT
CASTQGVPNEKLFF